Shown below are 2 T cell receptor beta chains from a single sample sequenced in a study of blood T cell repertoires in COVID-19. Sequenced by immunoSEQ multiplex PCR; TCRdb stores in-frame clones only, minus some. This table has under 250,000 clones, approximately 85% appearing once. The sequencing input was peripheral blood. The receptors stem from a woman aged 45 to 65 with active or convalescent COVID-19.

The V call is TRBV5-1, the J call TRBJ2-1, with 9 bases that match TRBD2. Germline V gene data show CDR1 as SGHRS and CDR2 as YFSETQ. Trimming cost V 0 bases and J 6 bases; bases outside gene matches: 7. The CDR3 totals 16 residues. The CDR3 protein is CASSLGGSGSGNEQFF. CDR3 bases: TGCGCCAGCAGCTTGGGGGGTAGCGGGAGTGGCAATGAGCAGTTCTTC.

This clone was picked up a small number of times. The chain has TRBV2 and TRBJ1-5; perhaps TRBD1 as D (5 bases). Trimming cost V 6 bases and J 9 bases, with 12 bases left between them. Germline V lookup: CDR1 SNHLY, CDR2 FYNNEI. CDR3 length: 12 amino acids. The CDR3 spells CASRPDTWPQHF. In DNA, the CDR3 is TGTGCCAGCAGGCCGGACACTTGGCCCCAGCATTTT.